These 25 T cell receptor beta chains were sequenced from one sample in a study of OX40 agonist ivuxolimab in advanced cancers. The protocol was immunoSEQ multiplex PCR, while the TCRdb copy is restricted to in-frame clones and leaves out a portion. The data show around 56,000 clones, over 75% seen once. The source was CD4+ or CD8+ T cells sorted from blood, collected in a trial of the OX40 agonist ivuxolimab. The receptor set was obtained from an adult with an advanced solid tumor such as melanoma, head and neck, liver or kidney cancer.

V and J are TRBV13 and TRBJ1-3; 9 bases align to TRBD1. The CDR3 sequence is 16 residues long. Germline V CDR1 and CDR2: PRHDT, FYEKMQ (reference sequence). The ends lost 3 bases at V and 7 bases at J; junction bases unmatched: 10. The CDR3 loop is CASSFPPGQGGNTIYF. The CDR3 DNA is TGTGCCAGCAGCTTCCCCCCGGGACAGGGAGGGAACACCATATATTTT.

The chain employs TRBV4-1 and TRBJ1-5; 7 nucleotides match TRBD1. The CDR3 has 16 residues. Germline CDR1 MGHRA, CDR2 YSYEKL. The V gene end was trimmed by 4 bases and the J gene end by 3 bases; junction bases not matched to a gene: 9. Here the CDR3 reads CASSPLPGQSNQPQHF. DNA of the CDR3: TGCGCCAGCAGCCCCCTACCGGGACAGTCCAATCAGCCCCAGCATTTT.

DNA for the CDR3: TGTGCCAGTAGTATGGAGGGACAGGAAAACACAGATACGCAGTATTTT. Translation: CASSMEGQENTDTQYF. V is TRBV19 and J is TRBJ2-3, with TRBD1 matching 8 bases. V gave up 3 bases and J gave up 2 bases; unmatched junction bases: 7. In germline, CDR1 is LNHDA, CDR2 SQIVND (reference sequence). The CDR3 is made up of 16 amino acids. The full variable domain, rest sourced from reference TRBV19 and TRBJ2-3, is DGGITQSPKYLFRKEGQNVTLSCEQNLNHDAMYWYRQDPGQGLRLIYYSQIVNDFQKGDIAEGYSVSREKKESFPLTVTSAQKNPTAFYLCASSMEGQENTDTQYFGPGTRLTVL.

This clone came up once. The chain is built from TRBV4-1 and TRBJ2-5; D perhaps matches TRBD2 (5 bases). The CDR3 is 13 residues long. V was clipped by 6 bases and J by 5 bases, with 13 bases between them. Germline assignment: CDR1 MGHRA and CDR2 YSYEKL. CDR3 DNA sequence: TGCGCCAGCAGAGATTGGACTCGGGAGACCCAGTACTTC. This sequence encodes CASRDWTRETQYF.

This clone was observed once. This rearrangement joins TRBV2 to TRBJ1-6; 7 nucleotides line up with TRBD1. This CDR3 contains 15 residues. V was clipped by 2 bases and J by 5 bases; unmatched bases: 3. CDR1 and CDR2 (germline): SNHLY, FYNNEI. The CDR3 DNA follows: TGTGCCAGCAGTGAACAGGGGGGGGATAATTCACCCCTCCACTTT. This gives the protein CASSEQGGDNSPLHF.

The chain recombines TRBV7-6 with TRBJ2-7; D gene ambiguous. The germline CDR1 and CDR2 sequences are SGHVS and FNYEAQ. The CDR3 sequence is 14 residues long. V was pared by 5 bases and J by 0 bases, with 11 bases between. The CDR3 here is CASSLTDVSYEQYF. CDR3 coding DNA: TGTGCCAGCAGCCTAACCGACGTCTCCTACGAGCAGTACTTC.

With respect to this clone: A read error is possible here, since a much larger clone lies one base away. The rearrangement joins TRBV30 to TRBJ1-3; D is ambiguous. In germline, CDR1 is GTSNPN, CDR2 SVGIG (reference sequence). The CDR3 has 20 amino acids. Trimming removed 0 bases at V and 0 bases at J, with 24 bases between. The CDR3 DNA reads TGTGCCTGGAGTGTATTGCGGCAGACTCCCGCTCCGGACTCTGGAAACACCATATATTTT. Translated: CAWSVLRQTPAPDSGNTIYF.

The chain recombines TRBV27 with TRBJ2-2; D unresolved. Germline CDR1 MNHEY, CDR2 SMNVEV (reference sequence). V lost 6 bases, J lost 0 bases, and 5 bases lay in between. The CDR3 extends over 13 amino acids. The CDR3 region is CASRYTNTGELFF. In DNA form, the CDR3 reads TGTGCCAGCAGATACACGAACACCGGGGAGCTGTTTTTT.

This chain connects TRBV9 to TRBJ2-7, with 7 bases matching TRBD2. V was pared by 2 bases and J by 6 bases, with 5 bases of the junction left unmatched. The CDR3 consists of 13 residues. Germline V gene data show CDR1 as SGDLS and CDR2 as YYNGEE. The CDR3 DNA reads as TGTGCCAGCAGCGTCGCGGGGGAGAGCGAGCAGTACTTC. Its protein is CASSVAGESEQYF.

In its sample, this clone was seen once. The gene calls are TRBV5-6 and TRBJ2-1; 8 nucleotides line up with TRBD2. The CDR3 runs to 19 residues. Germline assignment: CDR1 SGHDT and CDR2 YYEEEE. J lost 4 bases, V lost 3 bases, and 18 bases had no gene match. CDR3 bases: TGTGCCAGCAGCTCCCGCCGGGAGGGCCGGGTTGAGGTGTACAATGAGCAGTTCTTC. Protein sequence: CASSSRREGRVEVYNEQFF. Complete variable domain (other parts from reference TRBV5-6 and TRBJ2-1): DAGVTQSPTHLIKTRGQQVTLRCSPKSGHDTVSWYQQALGQGPQFIFQYYEEEERQRGNFPDRFSGHQFPNYSSELNVNALLLGDSALYLCASSSRREGRVEVYNEQFFGPGTRLTVL.

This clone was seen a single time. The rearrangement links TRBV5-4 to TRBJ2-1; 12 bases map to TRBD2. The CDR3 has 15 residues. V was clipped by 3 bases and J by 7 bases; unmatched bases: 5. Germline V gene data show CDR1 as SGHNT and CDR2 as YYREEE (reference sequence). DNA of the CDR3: TGTGCCAGCAGCTCCTGGACTAGCGGGGAAAATGAGCAGTTCTTC. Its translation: CASSSWTSGENEQFF.

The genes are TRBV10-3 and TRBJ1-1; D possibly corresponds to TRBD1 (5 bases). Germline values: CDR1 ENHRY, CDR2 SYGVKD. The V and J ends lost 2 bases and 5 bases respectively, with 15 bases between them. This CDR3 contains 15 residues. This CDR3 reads CAISEPTRQGTEAFF. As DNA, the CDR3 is TGTGCCATCAGTGAGCCGACGCGGCAGGGAACTGAAGCTTTCTTT.

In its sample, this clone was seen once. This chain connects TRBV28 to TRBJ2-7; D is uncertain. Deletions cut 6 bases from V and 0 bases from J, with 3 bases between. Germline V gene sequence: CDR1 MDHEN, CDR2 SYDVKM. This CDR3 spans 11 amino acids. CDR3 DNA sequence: TGTGCCAGCAGGGGCTCCTACGAGCAGTACTTC. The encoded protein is CASRGSYEQYF.

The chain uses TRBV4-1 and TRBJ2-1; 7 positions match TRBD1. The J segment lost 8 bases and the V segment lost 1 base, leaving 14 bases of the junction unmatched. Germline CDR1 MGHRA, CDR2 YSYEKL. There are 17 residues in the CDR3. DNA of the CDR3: TGCGCCAGCAGCCAAGTGTGGCGAGGGGGCTCTGGGGATGAGCAGTTCTTC. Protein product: CASSQVWRGGSGDEQFF.

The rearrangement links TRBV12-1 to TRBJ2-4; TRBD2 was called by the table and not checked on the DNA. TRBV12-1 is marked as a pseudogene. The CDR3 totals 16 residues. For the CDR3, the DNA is TGTGCCAGCAGCCACCGAGCGCGGGGCGGGATAAACATTCAGTACTTC. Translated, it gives CASSHRARGGINIQYF.

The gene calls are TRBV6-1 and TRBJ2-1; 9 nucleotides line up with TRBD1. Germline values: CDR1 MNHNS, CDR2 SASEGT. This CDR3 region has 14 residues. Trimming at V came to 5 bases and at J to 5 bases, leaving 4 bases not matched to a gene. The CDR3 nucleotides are TGTGCCAGCAGTTGGGGACAGGGAGACAATGAGCAGTTCTTC. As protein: CASSWGQGDNEQFF.

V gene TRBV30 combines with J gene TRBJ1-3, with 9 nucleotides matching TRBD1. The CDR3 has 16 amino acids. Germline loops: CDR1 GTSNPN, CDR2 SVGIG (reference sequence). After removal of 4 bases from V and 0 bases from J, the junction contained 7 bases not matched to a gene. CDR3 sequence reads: CAWKGQGRNSGNTIYF. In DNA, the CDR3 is TGTGCCTGGAAAGGACAGGGGAGAAACTCTGGAAACACCATATATTTT.

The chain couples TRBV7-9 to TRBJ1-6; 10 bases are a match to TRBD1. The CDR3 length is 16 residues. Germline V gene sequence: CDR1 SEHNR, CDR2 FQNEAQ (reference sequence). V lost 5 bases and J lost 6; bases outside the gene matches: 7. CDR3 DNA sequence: TGTGCCAGCAGCCCCTGGACAGGGGGAGGTAATTCACCCCTCCACTTT. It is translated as CASSPWTGGGNSPLHF.

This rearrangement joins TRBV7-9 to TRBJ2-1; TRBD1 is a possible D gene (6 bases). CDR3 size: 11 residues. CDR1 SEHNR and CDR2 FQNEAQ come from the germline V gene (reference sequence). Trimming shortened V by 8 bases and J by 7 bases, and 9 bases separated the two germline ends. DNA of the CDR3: TGTGCCAGCGAAGGGGGAAATGAGCAGTTCTTC. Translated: CASEGGNEQFF.

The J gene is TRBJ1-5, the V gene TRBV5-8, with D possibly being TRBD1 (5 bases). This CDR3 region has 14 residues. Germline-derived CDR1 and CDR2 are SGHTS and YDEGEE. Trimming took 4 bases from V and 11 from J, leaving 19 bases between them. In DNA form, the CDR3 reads TGTGCCAGCAGCCCCCTCGGGGGGTTCCAGACCCAGCATTTT. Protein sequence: CASSPLGGFQTQHF.

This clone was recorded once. This chain's CDR3 is CSVIAGSSYNEQFF. The CDR3 DNA sequence: TGCAGCGTAATAGCGGGGAGCTCCTACAATGAGCAGTTCTTC. V and J are TRBV29-1 and TRBJ2-1; TRBD2 matches at 8 bases. In germline, CDR1 is SQVTM, CDR2 ANQGSEA. The V and J ends lost 6 bases and 0 bases, in that order; junction bases with no gene match: 4. The CDR3 runs to 14 residues.

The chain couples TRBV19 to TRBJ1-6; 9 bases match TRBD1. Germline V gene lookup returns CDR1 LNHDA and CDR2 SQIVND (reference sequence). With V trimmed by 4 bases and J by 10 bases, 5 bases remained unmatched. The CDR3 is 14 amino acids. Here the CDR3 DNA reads TGTGCCAGTAGTACTACAGGGGGCGGCTCACCCCTCCACTTT. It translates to CASSTTGGGSPLHF.

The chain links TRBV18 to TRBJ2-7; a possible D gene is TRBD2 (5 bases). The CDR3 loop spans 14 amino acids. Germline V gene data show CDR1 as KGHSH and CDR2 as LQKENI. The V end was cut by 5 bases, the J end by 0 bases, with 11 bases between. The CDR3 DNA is TGTGCCAGCTCAGGACTCGTGAGCTCCTACGAGCAGTACTTC. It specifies CASSGLVSSYEQYF.

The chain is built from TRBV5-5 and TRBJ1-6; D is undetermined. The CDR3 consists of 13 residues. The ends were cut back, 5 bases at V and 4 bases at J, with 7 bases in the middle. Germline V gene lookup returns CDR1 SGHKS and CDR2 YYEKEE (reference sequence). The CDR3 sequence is CASRQEYNSPLHF. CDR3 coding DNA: TGTGCCAGCAGACAAGAATATAATTCACCCCTCCACTTT.

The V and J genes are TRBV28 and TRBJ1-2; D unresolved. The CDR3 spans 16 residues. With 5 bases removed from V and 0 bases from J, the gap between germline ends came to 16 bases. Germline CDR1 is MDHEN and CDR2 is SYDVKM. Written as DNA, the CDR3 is TGTGCCAGCAGTAAATATGGTAGGGATACTAACTATGGCTACACCTTC. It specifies CASSKYGRDTNYGYTF.